This TCR beta chain was retrieved from a study of blood T cell repertoires in COVID-19. Germline V CDR1 and CDR2: LNHDA, SQIVND (reference sequence). Trimming removed 3 bases at V and 4 bases at J, with 10 bases between. This CDR3 spans 14 amino acids. The assay was immunoSEQ multiplex PCR, and TCRdb's table has in-frame clones only and misses some. This sample carries about 16,000 clones, nearly 90% of them seen once, and the ten largest clones take around a tenth. The chain joins TRBV19 to TRBJ1-5, with D possibly being TRBD1 (6 bases). The receptor was isolated from a man at least 80 years old with acute or convalescent COVID-19. Sequencing input: peripheral blood. For the CDR3, the DNA is TGTGCCAGTAGTATGGGGGCTGAGAATCAGCCCCAGCATTTT. Protein: CASSMGAENQPQHF.